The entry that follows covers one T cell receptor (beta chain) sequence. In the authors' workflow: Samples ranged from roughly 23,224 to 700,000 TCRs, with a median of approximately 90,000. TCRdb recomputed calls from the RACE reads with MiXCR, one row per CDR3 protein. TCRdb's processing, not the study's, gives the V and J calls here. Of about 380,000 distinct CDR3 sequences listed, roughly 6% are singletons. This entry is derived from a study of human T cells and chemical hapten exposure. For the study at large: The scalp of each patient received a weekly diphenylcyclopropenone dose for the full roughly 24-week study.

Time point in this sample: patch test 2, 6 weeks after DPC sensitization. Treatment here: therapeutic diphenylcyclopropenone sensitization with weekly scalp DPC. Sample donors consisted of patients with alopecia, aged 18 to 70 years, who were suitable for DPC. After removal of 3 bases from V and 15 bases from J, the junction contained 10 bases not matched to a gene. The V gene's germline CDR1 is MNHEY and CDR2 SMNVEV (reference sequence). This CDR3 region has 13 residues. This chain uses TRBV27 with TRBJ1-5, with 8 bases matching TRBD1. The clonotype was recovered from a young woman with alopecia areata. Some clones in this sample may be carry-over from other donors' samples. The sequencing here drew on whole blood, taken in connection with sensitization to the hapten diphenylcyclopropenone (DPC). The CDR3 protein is CASSLSTGGGWHF. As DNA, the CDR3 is TGTGCCAGCAGTTTGTCCACAGGGGGTGGATGGCATTTT.